This T cell receptor (beta chain) is from a study of lymphopenia after photon versus proton radiotherapy. Study results and limitations: Proton therapy kept repertoires fairly stable, unlike photons, which gained effector/memory cells. Post-nadir diversity loss with photons came from oligoclonal expansion, particularly CD8+ Temra cells. A bigger post-nadir fall in TCR diversity correlated inversely with survival time in deceased patients.

Profiling relied on immunoSEQ multiplex PCR, and the TCRdb table lists in-frame clones only, not all of them. The top ten clones hold roughly 2.6% of a sample with more than 15,000 clones, approximately 85% of them seen once. As to this clone: Its antigen is unknown.

The TCR originated in a woman between 50 and 59 years old with pancreatic cancer. Material: peripheral blood, obtained from a patient treated with photon-based radiotherapy.

The chain's CDR3 is CAVSPGETGYTF. CDR3 nucleotide sequence: TGTGCCGTAAGTCCGGGAGAGACCGGCTACACCTTC. V usage is TRBV7-9 and J usage is TRBJ1-2; D remains unclear. The germline CDR1 and CDR2 sequences are SEHNR and FQNEAQ (reference sequence). The CDR3 contains 12 residues. Trimming removed 11 bases at V and 8 bases at J, with 18 bases between.